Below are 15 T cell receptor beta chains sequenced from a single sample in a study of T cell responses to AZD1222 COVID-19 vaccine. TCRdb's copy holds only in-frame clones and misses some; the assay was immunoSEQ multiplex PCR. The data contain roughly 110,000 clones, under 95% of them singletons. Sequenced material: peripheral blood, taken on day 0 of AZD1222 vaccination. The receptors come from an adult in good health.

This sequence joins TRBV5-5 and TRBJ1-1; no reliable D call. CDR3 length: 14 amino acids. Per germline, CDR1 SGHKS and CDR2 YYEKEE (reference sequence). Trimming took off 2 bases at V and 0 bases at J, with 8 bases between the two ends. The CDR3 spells CASSLSGVNTEAFF. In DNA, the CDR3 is TGTGCCAGCAGCTTATCCGGAGTGAACACTGAAGCTTTCTTT.

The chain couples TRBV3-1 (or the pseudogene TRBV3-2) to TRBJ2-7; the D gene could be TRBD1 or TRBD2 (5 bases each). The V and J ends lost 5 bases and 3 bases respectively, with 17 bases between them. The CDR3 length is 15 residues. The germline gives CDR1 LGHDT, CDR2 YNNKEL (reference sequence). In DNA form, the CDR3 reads TGTGCCAGCAGCGCCCTACTCCGGGACGTCTACGAGCAGTACTTC. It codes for CASSALLRDVYEQYF.

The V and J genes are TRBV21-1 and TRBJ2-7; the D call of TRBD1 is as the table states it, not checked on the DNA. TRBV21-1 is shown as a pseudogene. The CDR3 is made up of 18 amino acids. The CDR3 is CASSKATGFLQETYEQYF. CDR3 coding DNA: TGTGCCAGCAGCAAAGCAACAGGGTTTCTACAAGAGACCTACGAGCAGTACTTC.

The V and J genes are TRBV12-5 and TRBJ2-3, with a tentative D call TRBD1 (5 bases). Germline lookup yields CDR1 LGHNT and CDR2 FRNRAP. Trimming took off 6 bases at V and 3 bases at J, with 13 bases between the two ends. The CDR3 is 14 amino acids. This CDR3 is CASGAHNRTDTQYF. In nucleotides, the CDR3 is TGTGCTAGTGGGGCTCATAACAGGACAGATACGCAGTATTTT.

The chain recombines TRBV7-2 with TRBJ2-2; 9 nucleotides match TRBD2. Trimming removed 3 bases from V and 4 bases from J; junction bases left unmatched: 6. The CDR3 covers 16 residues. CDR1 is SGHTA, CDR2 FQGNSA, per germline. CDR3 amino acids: CASSFLAGSSTGELFF. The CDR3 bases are TGTGCCAGCAGCTTTCTAGCGGGGTCTTCCACCGGGGAGCTGTTTTTT.

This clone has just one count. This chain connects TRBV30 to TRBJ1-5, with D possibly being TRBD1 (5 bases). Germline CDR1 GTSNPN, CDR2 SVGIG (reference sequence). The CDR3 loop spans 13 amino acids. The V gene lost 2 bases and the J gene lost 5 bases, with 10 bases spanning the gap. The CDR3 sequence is CAWSNRFDQPQHF. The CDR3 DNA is TGTGCCTGGAGTAACAGGTTCGATCAGCCCCAGCATTTT.

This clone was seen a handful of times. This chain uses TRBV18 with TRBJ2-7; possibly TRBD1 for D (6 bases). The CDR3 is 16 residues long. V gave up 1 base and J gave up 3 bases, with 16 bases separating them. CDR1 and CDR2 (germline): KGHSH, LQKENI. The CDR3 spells CASSPLPQGSDYEQYF. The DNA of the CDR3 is TGTGCCAGCTCACCACTACCTCAGGGGAGTGACTACGAGCAGTACTTC.

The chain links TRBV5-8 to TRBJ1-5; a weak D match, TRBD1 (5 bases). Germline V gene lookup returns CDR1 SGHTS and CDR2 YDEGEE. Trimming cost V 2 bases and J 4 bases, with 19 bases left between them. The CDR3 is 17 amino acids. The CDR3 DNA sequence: TGTGCCAGCAGCTTTGCAGGGCCATATAGCTTAAATCAGCCCCAGCATTTT. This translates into CASSFAGPYSLNQPQHF.

The CDR3 sequence: CASSGRWWRDLYEQYF. CDR3 nucleotide sequence: TGTGCCAGCAGTGGTCGTTGGTGGCGGGATCTCTACGAGCAGTACTTC. V is TRBV6-2 or TRBV6-3 and J is TRBJ2-7, with TRBD2 as a possible D gene (6 bases). CDR3 length equals 16 residues. V dropped 5 bases and J dropped 3 bases, with 20 bases sitting between them. The germline V gene has CDR1 MNHEY and CDR2 SVGEGT.

The CDR3 sequence is CASSRGQGAGNTIYF. For the CDR3, the DNA is TGTGCCAGCAGCCGAGGACAGGGGGCTGGAAACACCATATATTTT. The chain carries TRBV7-6 and TRBJ1-3, with TRBD1 identical over 10 bases. The ends lost 5 bases at V and 2 bases at J; junction bases unmatched: 3. The CDR3 consists of 15 residues. Germline loops: CDR1 SGHVS, CDR2 FNYEAQ.

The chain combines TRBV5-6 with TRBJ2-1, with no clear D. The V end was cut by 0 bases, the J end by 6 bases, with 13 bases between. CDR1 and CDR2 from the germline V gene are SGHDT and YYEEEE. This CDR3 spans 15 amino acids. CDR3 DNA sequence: TGTGCCAGCAGCTTGGCCGTTCAAGCCTTCAATGAGCAGTTCTTC. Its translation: CASSLAVQAFNEQFF.

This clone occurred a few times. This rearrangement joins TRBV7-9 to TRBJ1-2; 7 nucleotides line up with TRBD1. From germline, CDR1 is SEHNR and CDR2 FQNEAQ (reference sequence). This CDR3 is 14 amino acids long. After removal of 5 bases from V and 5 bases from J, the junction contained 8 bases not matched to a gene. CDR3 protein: CASSPRQGEYGYTF. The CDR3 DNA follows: TGTGCCAGCAGCCCAAGACAGGGCGAATATGGCTACACCTTC.

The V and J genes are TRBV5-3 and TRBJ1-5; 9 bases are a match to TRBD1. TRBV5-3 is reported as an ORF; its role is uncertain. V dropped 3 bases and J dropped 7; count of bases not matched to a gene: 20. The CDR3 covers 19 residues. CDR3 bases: TGTGCCAGAAGCTCCACCTACTATCAGGACAGGGGAGATTTCCAGCCCCAGCATTTT. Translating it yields CARSSTYYQDRGDFQPQHF.

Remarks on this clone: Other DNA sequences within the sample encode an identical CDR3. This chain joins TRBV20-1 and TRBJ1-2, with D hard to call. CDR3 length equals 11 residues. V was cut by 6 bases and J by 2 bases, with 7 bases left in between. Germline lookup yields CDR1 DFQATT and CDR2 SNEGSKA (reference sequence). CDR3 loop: CSASPNYGYTF. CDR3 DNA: TGCAGTGCGAGCCCCAACTATGGCTACACCTTC.

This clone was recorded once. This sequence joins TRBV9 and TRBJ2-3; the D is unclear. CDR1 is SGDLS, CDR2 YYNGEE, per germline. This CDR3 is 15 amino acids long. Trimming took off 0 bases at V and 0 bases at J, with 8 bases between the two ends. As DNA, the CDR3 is TGTGCCAGCAGCGTAGGAGGCAGGAGCACAGATACGCAGTATTTT. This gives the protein CASSVGGRSTDTQYF.